The rows below give T cell receptor beta chains drawn from one sample of a study of cytomegalovirus exposure and HLA in healthy donors. The protocol was immunoSEQ multiplex PCR, while the TCRdb copy is restricted to in-frame clones and leaves out a portion. Of more than 150,000 clones listed, over 60% were seen once; the top ten hold over 11%. Input material: PBMCs. The receptors stem from a man between 50 and 59 years old in good health and CMV-seropositive. CDR3s include the opening cysteine and the closing phenylalanine or tryptophan. A D gene is named only where the DNA matches it firmly. Clone size is shown for a subset of rows, as once, few, many or a class of expanded clone.

v_call,j_call,clone_size,d_call,cdr3_aa,cdr3_nt
TRBV5-1,TRBJ2-1,-,-,CASSFDSGTYNEQFF,TGCGCCAGCAGCTTTGATTCAGGGACCTACAATGAGCAGTTCTTC
TRBV28,TRBJ2-1,-,TRBD2,CASSLYGLAGTYEQFF,TGTGCCAGCAGTCTCTACGGACTAGCGGGGACTTATGAGCAGTTCTTC
TRBV5-8,TRBJ1-2,few,TRBD1,CASSPGTASKNTF,TGTGCCAGCAGCCCAGGGACAGCCAGCAAGAACACCTTC
TRBV7-9,TRBJ1-4,-,TRBD1,CASRQGSNEKLFF,TGTGCCAGCAGACAGGGGTCTAATGAAAAACTGTTTTTT
TRBV2,TRBJ2-1,-,TRBD1,CASTEEGQGQNEQFF,TGTGCCAGCACCGAGGAGGGACAGGGGCAAAATGAGCAGTTCTTC
TRBV7-3,TRBJ2-7,-,TRBD1,CASSPVGGQGYEQYF,TGTGCCAGCAGCCCCGTAGGGGGACAGGGCTACGAGCAGTACTTC
TRBV4-3,TRBJ2-7,-,TRBD2,CASSHKAGGPGHEQYF,TGCGCCAGCAGCCATAAGGCGGGGGGGCCAGGCCACGAGCAGTACTTC
TRBV28,TRBJ1-2,once,-,CASSLGGGVNYGYTF,TGTGCCAGCAGTCTGGGCGGGGGAGTGAACTATGGCTACACCTTC
TRBV10-3,TRBJ2-3,once,-,CAASEGRDTDTQYF,TGTGCCGCCTCGGAGGGCAGGGACACAGATACGCAGTATTTT
TRBV28,TRBJ1-2,-,TRBD1,CASRASGTANYGYTF,TGTGCCAGCAGAGCATCCGGGACAGCGAACTATGGCTACACCTTC
TRBV19,TRBJ1-5,once,TRBD1,CASSMYTGGRNQPQHF,TGTGCCAGTAGTATGTACACAGGGGGCCGCAATCAGCCCCAGCATTTT
TRBV2,TRBJ1-5,few,-,CASSEGGFHSEPQHF,TGTGCCAGCAGTGAAGGAGGATTCCACTCGGAGCCCCAGCATTTT
TRBV5-1,TRBJ2-1,-,TRBD2,CASSLASGAYNEQFF,TGCGCCAGCAGCTTGGCTAGCGGGGCGTACAATGAGCAGTTCTTC
TRBV19,TRBJ2-7,-,TRBD2,CASSNPRTSGVAYEQYF,TGTGCCAGTAGTAACCCCAGGACTAGCGGGGTGGCCTACGAGCAGTACTTC
TRBV6-6,TRBJ1-2,-,-,CASSYIRTQGDYGYTF,TGTGCCAGCAGTTACATCCGGACGCAAGGGGACTATGGCTACACCTTC
TRBV11-2,TRBJ2-5,-,TRBD1,CASSLRTGGSRAQYF,TGTGCCAGCAGCCTACGGACAGGGGGCTCTAGGGCCCAGTACTTC
TRBV11-1,TRBJ2-2,few,-,CASSFTRELFF,TGTGCCAGCAGCTTTACGAGAGAGCTGTTTTTT
TRBV5-1,TRBJ2-3,-,-,CASGLVGRVTDTQYF,TGCGCCAGCGGCTTGGTTGGCAGGGTCACAGATACGCAGTATTTT
TRBV19,TRBJ1-1,-,TRBD1,CGTGQGLNTEAFF,TGTGGCACGGGACAGGGTCTGAACACTGAAGCTTTCTTT
TRBV6-6,TRBJ2-1,-,TRBD2,CASSYASGDYNEQFF,TGTGCCAGCAGTTACGCTAGCGGGGACTACAATGAGCAGTTCTTC
TRBV5-1,TRBJ2-3,-,-,CASSLELAADTQYF,TGCGCCAGCAGCTTGGAACTAGCAGCTGATACGCAGTATTTT
TRBV2,TRBJ1-1,-,-,CASSERQPEAFF,TGTGCCAGCAGTGAAAGACAGCCTGAAGCTTTCTTT
TRBV4-2,TRBJ1-4,-,TRBD1,CASSQGQGATGEKLFF,TGTGCCAGCAGCCAAGGGCAGGGGGCCACTGGTGAAAAACTGTTTTTT
TRBV11-2,TRBJ1-1,-,-,CASSLWRQRNTEAFF,TGTGCCAGCAGCTTGTGGCGACAGAGGAACACTGAAGCTTTCTTT
TRBV6-4,TRBJ2-3,few,TRBD2,CASSDSGEGTQYF,TGTGCCAGCAGTGACTCGGGGGAGGGTACGCAGTATTTT
TRBV5-8,TRBJ1-2,-,TRBD1,CASSSRTKTGDYGYTF,TGTGCCAGCAGCTCACGGACAAAGACAGGGGACTATGGCTACACCTTC
TRBV7-9,TRBJ1-1,-,TRBD1,CASSPDRPEAFF,TGTGCCAGCAGCCCGGACAGGCCTGAAGCTTTCTTT